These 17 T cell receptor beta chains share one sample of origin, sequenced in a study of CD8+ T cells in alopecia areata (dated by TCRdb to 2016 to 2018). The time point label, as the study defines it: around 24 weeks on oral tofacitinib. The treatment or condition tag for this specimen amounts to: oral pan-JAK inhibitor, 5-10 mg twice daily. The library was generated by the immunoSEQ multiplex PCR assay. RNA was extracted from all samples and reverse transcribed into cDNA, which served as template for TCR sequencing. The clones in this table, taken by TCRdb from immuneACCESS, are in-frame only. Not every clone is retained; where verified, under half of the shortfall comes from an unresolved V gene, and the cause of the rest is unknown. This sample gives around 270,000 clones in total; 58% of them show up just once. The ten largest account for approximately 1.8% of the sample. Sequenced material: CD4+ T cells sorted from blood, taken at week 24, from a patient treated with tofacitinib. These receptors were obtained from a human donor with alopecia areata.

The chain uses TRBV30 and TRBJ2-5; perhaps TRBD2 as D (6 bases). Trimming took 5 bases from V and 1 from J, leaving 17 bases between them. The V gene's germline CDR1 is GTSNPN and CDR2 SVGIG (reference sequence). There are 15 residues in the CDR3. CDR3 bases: TGTGCCTGGGCGGAGGGAGACCCAAGCCAAGAGACCCAGTACTTC. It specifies CAWAEGDPSQETQYF.

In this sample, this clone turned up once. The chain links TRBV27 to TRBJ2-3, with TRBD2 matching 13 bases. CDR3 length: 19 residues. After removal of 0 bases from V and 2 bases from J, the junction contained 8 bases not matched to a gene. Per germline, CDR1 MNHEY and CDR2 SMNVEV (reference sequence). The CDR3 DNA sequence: TGTGCCAGCAGTTTATCGGTCCCGGGACTAGCGGGGTTCACAGATACGCAGTATTTT. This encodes CASSLSVPGLAGFTDTQYF.

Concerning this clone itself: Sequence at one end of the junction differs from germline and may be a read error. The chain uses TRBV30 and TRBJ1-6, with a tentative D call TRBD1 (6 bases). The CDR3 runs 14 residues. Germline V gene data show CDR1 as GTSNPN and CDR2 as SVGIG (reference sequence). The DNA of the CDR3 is TGTGCCTGGAAGGGGGGTCAGTATAATTCACCCCCCCACTTT. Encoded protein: CAWKGGQYNSPPHF.

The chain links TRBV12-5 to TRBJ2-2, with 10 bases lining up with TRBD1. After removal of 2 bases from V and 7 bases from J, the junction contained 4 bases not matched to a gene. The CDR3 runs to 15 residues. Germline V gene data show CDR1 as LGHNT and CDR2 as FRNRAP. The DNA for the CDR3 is TGTGCTAGTGGTTTGAGACAGGGGGCGTTCGGGGAGCTGTTTTTT. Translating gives CASGLRQGAFGELFF.

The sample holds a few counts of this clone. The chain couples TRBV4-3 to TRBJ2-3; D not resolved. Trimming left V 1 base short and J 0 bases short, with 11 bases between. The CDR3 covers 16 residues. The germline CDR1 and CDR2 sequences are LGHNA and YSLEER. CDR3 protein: CASSQVVSTSTDTQYF. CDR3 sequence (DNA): TGCGCCAGCAGCCAAGTCGTATCGACGAGCACAGATACGCAGTATTTT.

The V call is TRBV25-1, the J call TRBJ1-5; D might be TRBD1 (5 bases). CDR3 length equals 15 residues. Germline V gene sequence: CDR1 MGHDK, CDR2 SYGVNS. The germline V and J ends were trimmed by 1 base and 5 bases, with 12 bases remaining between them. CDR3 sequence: CASSEWEGPDQPQHF. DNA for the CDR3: TGTGCCAGCAGTGAATGGGAGGGGCCCGATCAGCCCCAGCATTTT. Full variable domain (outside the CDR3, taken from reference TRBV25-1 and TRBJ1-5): EADIYQTPRYLVIGTGKKITLECSQTMGHDKMYWYQQDPGMELHLIHYSYGVNSTEKGDLSSESTVSRIRTEHFPLTLESARPSHTSQYLCASSEWEGPDQPQHFGDGTRLSIL.

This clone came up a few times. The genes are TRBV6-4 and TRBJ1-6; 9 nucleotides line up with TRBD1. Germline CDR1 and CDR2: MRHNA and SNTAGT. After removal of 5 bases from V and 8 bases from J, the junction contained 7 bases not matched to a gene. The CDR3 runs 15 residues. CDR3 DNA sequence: TGTGCCAGCAGTATTACAACAGGGGGCGATTCACCCCTCCACTTT. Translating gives CASSITTGGDSPLHF.

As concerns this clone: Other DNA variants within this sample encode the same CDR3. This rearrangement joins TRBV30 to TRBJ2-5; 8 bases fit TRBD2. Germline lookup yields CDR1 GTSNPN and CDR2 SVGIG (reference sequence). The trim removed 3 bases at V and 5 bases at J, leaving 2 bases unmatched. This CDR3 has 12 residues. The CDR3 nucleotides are TGTGCCTGGAGAGCTAGCGGGGAGACCCAGTACTTC. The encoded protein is CAWRASGETQYF.

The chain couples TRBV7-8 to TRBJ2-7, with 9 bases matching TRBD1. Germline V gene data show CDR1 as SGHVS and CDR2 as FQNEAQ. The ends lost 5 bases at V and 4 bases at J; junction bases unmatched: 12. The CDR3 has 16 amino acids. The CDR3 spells CASSVTTGGIQYEQYF. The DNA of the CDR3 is TGTGCCAGCAGCGTTACTACAGGGGGCATCCAATACGAGCAGTACTTC. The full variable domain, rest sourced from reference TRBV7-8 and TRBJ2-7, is GAGVSQSPRYKVAKRGQDVALRCDPISGHVSLFWYQQALGQGPEFLTYFQNEAQLDKSGLPSDRFFAERPEGSVSTLKIQRTQQEDSAVYLCASSVTTGGIQYEQYFGPGTRLTVT.

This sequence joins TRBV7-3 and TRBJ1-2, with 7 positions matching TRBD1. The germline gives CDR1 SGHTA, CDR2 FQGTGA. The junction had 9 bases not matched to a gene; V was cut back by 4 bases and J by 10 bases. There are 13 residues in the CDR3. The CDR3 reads CASSYGQETVYTF. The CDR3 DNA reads TGTGCCAGCAGCTACGGACAGGAGACCGTCTACACCTTC.

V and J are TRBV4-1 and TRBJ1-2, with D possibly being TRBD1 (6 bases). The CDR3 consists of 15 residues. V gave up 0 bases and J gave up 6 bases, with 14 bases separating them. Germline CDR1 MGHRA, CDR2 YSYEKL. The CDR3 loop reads CASSQDGAGDDGYTF. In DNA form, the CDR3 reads TGCGCCAGCAGCCAAGATGGGGCAGGGGACGATGGCTACACCTTC.

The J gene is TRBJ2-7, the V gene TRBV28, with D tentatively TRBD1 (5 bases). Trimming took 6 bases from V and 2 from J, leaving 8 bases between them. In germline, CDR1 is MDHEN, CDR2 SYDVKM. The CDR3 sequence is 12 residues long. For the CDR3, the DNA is TGTGCCAGCAGGGCAGGGACCTACGAGCAGTACTTC. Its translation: CASRAGTYEQYF.

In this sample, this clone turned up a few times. CDR3 sequence: CASTYPGENIQYF. In DNA, the CDR3 is TGTGCCAGCACGTACCCAGGGGAAAACATTCAGTACTTC. The chain is built from TRBV6-1 and TRBJ2-4; D is possibly TRBD1 (6 bases). The CDR3 loop spans 13 amino acids. Trimming removed 7 bases at V and 5 bases at J, with 12 bases between. Germline CDR1 MNHNS, CDR2 SASEGT.

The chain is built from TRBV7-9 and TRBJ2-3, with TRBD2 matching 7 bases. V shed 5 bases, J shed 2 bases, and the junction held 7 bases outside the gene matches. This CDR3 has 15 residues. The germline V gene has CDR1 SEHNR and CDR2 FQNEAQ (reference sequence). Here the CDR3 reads CASSPTSLDTDTQYF. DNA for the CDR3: TGTGCCAGCAGCCCGACTAGCCTGGACACAGATACGCAGTATTTT.

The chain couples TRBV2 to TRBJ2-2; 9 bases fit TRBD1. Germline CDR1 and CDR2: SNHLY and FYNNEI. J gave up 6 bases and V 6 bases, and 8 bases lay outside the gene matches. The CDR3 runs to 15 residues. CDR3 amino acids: CASRGTGGAAGELFF. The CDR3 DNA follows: TGTGCCAGCAGGGGTACAGGGGGCGCCGCCGGGGAGCTGTTTTTT.

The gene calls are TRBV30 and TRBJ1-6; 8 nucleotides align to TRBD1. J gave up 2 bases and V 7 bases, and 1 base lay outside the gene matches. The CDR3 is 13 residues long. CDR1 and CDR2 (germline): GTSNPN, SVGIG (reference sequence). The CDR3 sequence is CASGGAYNSPLHF. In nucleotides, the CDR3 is TGTGCCTCAGGGGGCGCCTATAATTCACCCCTCCACTTT.

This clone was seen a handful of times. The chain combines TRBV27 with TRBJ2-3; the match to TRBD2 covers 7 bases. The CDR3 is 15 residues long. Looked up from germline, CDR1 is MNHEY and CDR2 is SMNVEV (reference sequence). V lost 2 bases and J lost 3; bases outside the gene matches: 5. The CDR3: CASSLRRGGTDTQYF. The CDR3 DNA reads TGTGCCAGCAGTTTACGGCGGGGAGGGACAGATACGCAGTATTTT.